The clone carrying this T cell receptor beta chain was seen a few times. The antigen is undetermined. The sample comes from a study of T cells after yellow fever vaccination. About the study: The SMART-Seq v4 Ultra Low Input method served to prepare the low-cell-number fractions. Points from the study as a whole: Clonotypes appearing in both CD4 and CD8 compartments existed, and their share was small. Abundant clonotypes from the bulk population could contaminate FACS-sorted repertoires.

Using its own MiXCR run on the 5' RACE reads, TCRdb lists one record per CDR3 protein. The sample comprises around 310,000 distinct CDR3 sequences, 3.5% to 4.5% of which are singletons, and around 19% rests with the top ten. With V trimmed by 6 bases and J by 5 bases, 10 bases remained unmatched. Looked up from germline, CDR1 is MNHNY and CDR2 is SVGAGI (reference sequence). CDR3 length equals 15 residues. The TCR comes from a man in his late teens or twenties who received the YFV17D yellow fever vaccine. The sequenced sample was PBMCs, obtained 15 days after the yellow fever booster vaccination. The chain uses TRBV6-6 and TRBJ2-7; 10 bases are a match to TRBD2. The CDR3 region has the DNA TGTGCCAGCAGCCCTCCCAGCGGGGGGGCCGACGAGCAGTACTTC. As protein: CASSPPSGGADEQYF.